This TCR beta chain was captured by sequencing in a study of T cells in localized non-small cell lung cancer. Study results and limitations: Peak T cell clonality was found in uninvolved adjacent lung, exceeding tumor. It remains possible that heterogeneity exists, since only one tumor region was sequenced.

As regards this clone: Its matching antigen is unknown.

The CDR3 is 16 amino acids. Germline V gene data show CDR1 as KGHSH and CDR2 as LQKENI. V gave up 6 bases and J gave up 2 bases, with 17 bases separating them. The protocol was immunoSEQ multiplex PCR, while the TCRdb copy is restricted to in-frame clones and leaves out a portion. The repertoire includes approximately 65,000 clones, roughly 76% of them detected once, and roughly 4.5% sits in the top ten. The genes are TRBV18 and TRBJ2-1; tentative D call: TRBD1 (6 bases). The specimen comprised PBMCs, sampled before any cancer treatment. This sequence originates from a man between 40 and 75 years old with stage II lung adenocarcinoma. In DNA, the CDR3 is TGTGCCAGCTCCCTCACCTTGGGGGACACCTACAATGAGCAGTTCTTC. This gives the protein CASSLTLGDTYNEQFF.